These 28 T cell receptor beta chains share one sample of origin, sequenced in a study of T-cell reconstitution after alpha-beta-depleted transplantation in children. Researchers prepared the TCRbeta library using unique molecular identifiers, the study reports. In TCRdb, the PCR reads were re-called with MiXCR into one record per CDR3 protein. The sample contains under 250,000 distinct CDR3 sequences, around 7% of which appear only once. The starting material was PBMCs, obtained before TCRalphabeta/CD19-depleted stem cell transplant. These receptors were taken from a boy under 10 years old with acute lymphoblastic leukemia, due to receive a stem cell transplant.

This clonotype has at least ten counts. The V and J genes are TRBV20-1 and TRBJ2-5, with D perhaps being TRBD1 or TRBD2 (7 bases each). V was cut by 5 bases and J by 9 bases, with 31 bases left in between. From germline, CDR1 is DFQATT and CDR2 SNEGSKA (reference sequence). The CDR3 consists of 17 residues. The CDR3 DNA reads TGCAGTGCTCCTTCGGGCGACAGGGAGGGATCCGAGACTTCCCAGTACTTC. Protein: CSAPSGDREGSETSQYF.

There are many counts of this clonotype. This rearrangement joins TRBV4-1 to TRBJ2-2; TRBD2 matches at 14 bases. Germline values: CDR1 MGHRA, CDR2 YSYEKL. The CDR3 runs 21 residues. J was trimmed by 2 bases and V by 0 bases; bases with no gene match: 11. The CDR3 DNA is TGCGCCAGCAGCCAAGAATGGACTAGCGGGGGGAATTCCAAAAACACCGGGGAGCTGTTTTTT. It encodes CASSQEWTSGGNSKNTGELFF.

Ten or more counts support this clonotype. The chain is built from TRBV3-1 and TRBJ2-7, with D unclear. V shed 4 bases and J shed 6 bases, with 7 bases lying between them. The CDR3 consists of 11 residues. Germline lookup yields CDR1 LGHDT and CDR2 YNNKEL (reference sequence). The CDR3 DNA sequence: TGTGCCAGCAGCCGAAACGGCGAGCAGTACTTC. It codes for CASSRNGEQYF.

This rearrangement joins TRBV20-1 to TRBJ2-1; the match to TRBD1 covers 8 bases. The CDR3 is 15 amino acids. V lost 1 base and J lost 1; bases outside the gene matches: 3. Germline V CDR1 and CDR2: DFQATT, SNEGSKA (reference sequence). The CDR3 is CSARGTGRSYNEQFF. The CDR3 nucleotides read TGCAGTGCTAGAGGGACAGGGAGGTCCTACAATGAGCAGTTCTTC.

This clonotype was observed many times. The genes are TRBV27 and TRBJ2-7, with TRBD2 matching 7 bases. Germline lookup yields CDR1 MNHEY and CDR2 SMNVEV (reference sequence). The CDR3 length is 16 residues. Trimming at V came to 5 bases and at J to 0 bases, leaving 10 bases not matched to a gene. CDR3 amino acids: CASSPRGGDHSYEQYF. The CDR3 nucleotides read TGTGCCAGCAGTCCTAGGGGAGGGGATCACTCCTACGAGCAGTACTTC.

This rearrangement joins TRBV12-3 or TRBV12-4 to TRBJ2-3; 7 positions agree with TRBD1. With 6 bases clipped from V and 7 bases from J, the junction kept 10 bases outside the gene matches. The CDR3 runs 14 residues. This chain's CDR3 is CASSPPGQQYTQYF. As DNA, the CDR3 is TGTGCCAGCAGCCCACCGGGACAGCAGTATACGCAGTATTTT.

This clonotype was counted many times. This chain uses TRBV3-1 with TRBJ1-1; a possible D gene is TRBD1 (5 bases). CDR1 and CDR2 from the germline V gene are LGHDT and YNNKEL (reference sequence). The CDR3 is 16 amino acids. V lost 0 bases and J 0 bases, leaving 11 bases between the germline ends. CDR3 nucleotides: TGTGCCAGCAGCCAAGATCCAGGGCTGGTGAACACTGAAGCTTTCTTT. Residues: CASSQDPGLVNTEAFF. The complete variable domain, with remaining parts taken from reference TRBV3-1 and TRBJ1-1, reads DTAVSQTPKYLVTQMGNDKSIKCEQNLGHDTMYWYKQDSKKFLKIMFSYNNKELIINETVPNRFSPKSPDKAHLNLHINSLELGDSAVYFCASSQDPGLVNTEAFFGQGTRLTVV.

This clonotype was seen ten or more times. The chain employs TRBV12-3 or TRBV12-4 and TRBJ2-5; D unclear. V gave up 6 bases and J gave up 1 base, with 18 bases separating them. This CDR3 has 16 amino acids. The CDR3 nucleotides are TGTGCCAGCAGCCCCGGCCGTAATTGGGGCCAAGAGACCCAGTACTTC. It is translated as CASSPGRNWGQETQYF.

This clonotype was recorded at least ten times. The chain employs TRBV10-3 and TRBJ2-3; 8 bases fit TRBD1. Germline CDR1 reads ENHRY; CDR2 reads SYGVKD. Germline trimming cut 4 bases from V and 0 bases from J; bases unmatched to any gene: 15. CDR3 length: 19 residues. The CDR3 reads CAISVPEDRGPSSTDTQYF. The CDR3 DNA reads TGTGCCATCAGTGTACCCGAAGACAGGGGACCCTCTAGCACAGATACGCAGTATTTT.

V is TRBV7-9 and J is TRBJ2-3, with 8 bases matching TRBD2. The trim removed 6 bases at V and 6 bases at J, leaving 8 bases unmatched. The CDR3 has 14 residues. Germline V gives CDR1 SEHNR, CDR2 FQNEAQ (reference sequence). The CDR3 bases are TGTGCCAGCAGACAAGAGCGGGAGTCGGATACGCAGTATTTT. It is translated as CASRQERESDTQYF.

This clonotype was detected a few times. The chain combines TRBV6-6 with TRBJ2-6; D call uncertain. Germline CDR1 is MNHNY and CDR2 is SVGAGI (reference sequence). The V end lost 6 bases, the J end lost 7 bases, and 10 bases lay between the germline ends. This CDR3 is 13 amino acids long. The CDR3 region is CASRALEANVLTF. In DNA form, the CDR3 reads TGTGCCAGCAGAGCCTTAGAAGCCAACGTCCTGACTTTC.

The sample holds many counts of this clonotype. The V and J genes are TRBV2 and TRBJ2-7; 11 bases line up with TRBD1. There are 15 residues in the CDR3. The V gene end was trimmed by 6 bases and the J gene end by 2 bases; junction bases not matched to a gene: 6. CDR1 and CDR2 (germline): SNHLY, FYNNEI. The CDR3 DNA reads TGTGCCAGCAGCCTTGCGGGACAGGGGGCCTACGAGCAGTACTTC. It translates to CASSLAGQGAYEQYF.

Remarks on this clonotype: The junction and the germline gene differ at one end; a read error may be behind it. J is TRBJ2-4 and V is TRBV7-2, with 11 bases lining up with TRBD1. Looked up from germline, CDR1 is SGHTA and CDR2 is FQGNSA. The CDR3 sequence is 16 residues long. CDR3 sequence reads: CASSSGTGGPKNIQNF. The CDR3, as DNA: TGTGCCAGCAGCTCCGGGACAGGGGGACCCAAAAACATTCAGAACTTC.

The genes are TRBV7-2 and TRBJ2-7; 10 bases agree with TRBD2. The V gene end was trimmed by 1 base and the J gene end by 5 bases; junction bases not matched to a gene: 8. Germline CDR1 SGHTA, CDR2 FQGNSA. The CDR3 is made up of 16 amino acids. CDR3 nucleotide sequence: TGTGCCAGCAGCTTAGGACTAGCGGGCGGGACGCACGAGCAGTACTTC. Translating it yields CASSLGLAGGTHEQYF.

This clonotype has a count of ten or more. The chain recombines TRBV12-3 or TRBV12-4 with TRBJ2-7; 7 positions agree with TRBD1. This CDR3 is 12 amino acids long. The V segment lost 6 bases and the J segment 6 bases; nucleotides outside the gene matches: 5. CDR3 bases: TGTGCCAGCAGCTTAACAGGGGTCGAGCAGTACTTC. This gives the protein CASSLTGVEQYF.

This clonotype has at least ten counts. The V call is TRBV11-2, the J call TRBJ2-7, with D perhaps matching TRBD2 (6 bases). CDR3 length equals 14 residues. Deletions cut 1 base from V and 4 bases from J, with 11 bases between. Germline V gene data show CDR1 as SGHAT and CDR2 as FQNNGV. CDR3 residues: CASSLGQAGYEQYF. In nucleotides, the CDR3 is TGTGCCAGCAGCTTAGGGCAGGCGGGGTACGAGCAGTACTTC.

In the case of this clonotype: A much more abundant neighbour one base away suggests this may be a read error. The CDR3 does not end in the conserved phenylalanine or tryptophan, so this is likely a read error. The V gene is TRBV6-1, the J gene TRBJ2-7; D is ambiguous. V dropped 0 bases and J dropped 3 bases, with 9 bases sitting between them. The CDR3 covers 14 residues. Per the germline V gene, CDR1 is MNHNS and CDR2 is SASEGT. CDR3 sequence reads: CASSEALLHYEQYY. The DNA for the CDR3 is TGTGCCAGCAGTGAAGCGCTTCTCCACTACGAGCAGTACTAC.

This clonotype came up many times. The chain couples TRBV14 to TRBJ2-3; 9 nucleotides agree with TRBD2. In germline, CDR1 is SGHDN, CDR2 FVKESK. The CDR3 contains 15 residues. The ends lost 4 bases at V and 2 bases at J; junction bases unmatched: 4. As DNA, the CDR3 is TGTGCCAGCAGCCCGACTAGCGGAAACACAGATACGCAGTATTTT. This codes for CASSPTSGNTDTQYF.

This clonotype appeared many times. The chain recombines TRBV28 with TRBJ2-5; D call uncertain. CDR1 and CDR2 from the germline V gene are MDHEN and SYDVKM. This CDR3 has 12 residues. V was pared by 6 bases and J by 5 bases, with 10 bases between. CDR3 sequence: CASSLTLETQYF. Here the CDR3 DNA reads TGTGCCAGCAGCCTAACTTTGGAGACCCAGTACTTC.

Many counts were recorded for this clonotype. The chain combines TRBV10-3 with TRBJ2-7; 9 bases line up with TRBD1. V lost 5 bases and J lost 5; bases outside the gene matches: 7. CDR3 size: 14 residues. Looked up from germline, CDR1 is ENHRY and CDR2 is SYGVKD. CDR3 coding DNA: TGTGCCATCAGTCGGGACAGGGCTACTGACGAGCAGTACTTC. Translating it yields CAISRDRATDEQYF.

The rearrangement links TRBV7-2 to TRBJ2-7, with unresolved D. Trimming removed 1 base from V and 6 bases from J, with 13 bases in between. The germline CDR1 and CDR2 sequences are SGHTA and FQGNSA. The CDR3 runs 14 residues. The CDR3 DNA is TGTGCCAGCAGCTTAGTCCTAGGCCCGGGCGAGCAGTACTTC. As protein: CASSLVLGPGEQYF.

This clonotype has a count of ten or more. This sequence joins TRBV20-1 and TRBJ2-7; a possible D gene is TRBD1 (5 bases). The length of the CDR3 is 11 residues. Trimming left V 3 bases short and J 2 bases short, with 5 bases between. Germline V gene sequence: CDR1 DFQATT, CDR2 SNEGSKA (reference sequence). The CDR3 DNA reads TGCAGTGCTAGGGACACCTACGAGCAGTACTTC. Translating it yields CSARDTYEQYF.

This clonotype was picked up many times. This rearrangement joins TRBV4-3 to TRBJ1-5, with 8 bases matching TRBD1. Germline-derived CDR1 and CDR2 are LGHNA and YSLEER. J gave up 2 bases and V 5 bases, and 2 bases lay outside the gene matches. This CDR3 is 14 amino acids long. The CDR3: CASSSGQGNQPQHF. CDR3 DNA: TGCGCCAGCAGCTCGGGACAGGGCAATCAGCCCCAGCATTTT.

At least ten counts were recorded for this clonotype. V usage is TRBV12-3 or TRBV12-4 and J usage is TRBJ2-3; no clear D gene. The CDR3 spans 13 residues. V was pared by 6 bases and J by 3 bases, with 10 bases between. CDR3 DNA sequence: TGTGCCAGCAGCGCGCTAAGGACAGATACGCAGTATTTT. Translating gives CASSALRTDTQYF.

This clonotype was detected a few times. CDR3 residues: CASEPGGDYGYTF. The CDR3 DNA sequence: TGTGCCAGCGAACCAGGGGGGGACTATGGCTACACCTTC. The chain carries TRBV28 and TRBJ1-2; 7 bases agree with TRBD1. The germline CDR1 and CDR2 sequences are MDHEN and SYDVKM. The J segment lost 3 bases and the V segment lost 8 bases, leaving 6 bases of the junction unmatched. This CDR3 has 13 residues.

This clonotype was picked up a small number of times. The chain is built from TRBV11-2 and TRBJ1-1; D is uncertain. Germline V gives CDR1 SGHAT, CDR2 FQNNGV. V was shortened by 8 bases and J by 4 bases, with 14 bases between the two germline ends. This CDR3 is built from 13 residues. CDR3 sequence (DNA): TGTGCCAGCGCCACTTACAAAGGCACTGAAGCTTTCTTT. Translation gives CASATYKGTEAFF.

The table lists this clonotype with a few counts. This chain connects TRBV28 to TRBJ2-6; D unclear. CDR3 size: 15 residues. CDR1 and CDR2 (germline): MDHEN, SYDVKM. Trimming removed 6 bases from V and 0 bases from J, with 9 bases in between. The CDR3 region is CASSISGSGANVLTF. The CDR3, as DNA: TGTGCCAGCAGCATCTCAGGCTCTGGGGCCAACGTCCTGACTTTC.

This clonotype was counted at least ten times. CDR3 sequence reads: CASSQDLGGNQPQHF. In DNA, the CDR3 is TGCGCCAGCAGCCAAGATCTAGGGGGCAATCAGCCCCAGCATTTT. The chain uses TRBV4-3 and TRBJ1-5, with a weak D call TRBD1 (5 bases). Per germline, CDR1 LGHNA and CDR2 YSLEER. The CDR3 contains 15 residues. The germline V and J ends were trimmed by 0 bases and 2 bases, with 8 bases remaining between them.